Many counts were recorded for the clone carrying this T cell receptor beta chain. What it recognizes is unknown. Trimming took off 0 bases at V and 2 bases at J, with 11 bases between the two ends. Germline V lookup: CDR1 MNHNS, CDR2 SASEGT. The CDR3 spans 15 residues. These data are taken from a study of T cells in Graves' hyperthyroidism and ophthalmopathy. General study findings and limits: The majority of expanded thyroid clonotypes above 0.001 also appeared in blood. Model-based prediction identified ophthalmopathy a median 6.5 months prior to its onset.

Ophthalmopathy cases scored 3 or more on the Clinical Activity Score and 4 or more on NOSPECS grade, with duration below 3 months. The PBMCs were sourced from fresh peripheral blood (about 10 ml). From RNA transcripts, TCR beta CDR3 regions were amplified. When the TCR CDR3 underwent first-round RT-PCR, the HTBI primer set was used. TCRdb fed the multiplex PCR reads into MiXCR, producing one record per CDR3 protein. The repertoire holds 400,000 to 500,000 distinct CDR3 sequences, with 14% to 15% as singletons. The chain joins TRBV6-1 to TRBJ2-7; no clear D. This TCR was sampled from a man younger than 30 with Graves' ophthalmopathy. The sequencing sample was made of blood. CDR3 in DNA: TGTGCCAGCAGTGAAGCGCTTGGCCTACCCTACGAGCAGTACTTC. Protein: CASSEALGLPYEQYF.